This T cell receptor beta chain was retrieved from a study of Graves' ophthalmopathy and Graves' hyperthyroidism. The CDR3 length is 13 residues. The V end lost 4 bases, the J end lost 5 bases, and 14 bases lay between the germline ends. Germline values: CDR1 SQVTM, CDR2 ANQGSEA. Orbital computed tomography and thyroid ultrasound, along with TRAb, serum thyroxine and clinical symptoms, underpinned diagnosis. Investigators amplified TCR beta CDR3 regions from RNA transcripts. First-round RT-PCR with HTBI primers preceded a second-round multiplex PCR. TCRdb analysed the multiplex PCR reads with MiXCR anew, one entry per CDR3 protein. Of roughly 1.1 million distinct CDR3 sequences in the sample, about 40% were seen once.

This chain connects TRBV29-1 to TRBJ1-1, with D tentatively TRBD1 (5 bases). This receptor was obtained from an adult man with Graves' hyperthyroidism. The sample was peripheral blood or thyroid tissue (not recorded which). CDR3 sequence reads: CSVVGTTETEAFF. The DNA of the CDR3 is TGCAGCGTTGTAGGGACGACGGAAACTGAAGCTTTCTTT.